Sequencing of this T cell receptor beta chain was carried out in a study of T cell responses to AZD1222 COVID-19 vaccine (dated by TCRdb to the early 2020s). Regarding the study in general: TCR sequencing covered some 250 trial participants: about 210 given two doses of AZD1222 and around 26 given two doses of MenACWY control vaccine. Trial participants were enrolled into age subgroups of 18-55, 56-69 and 70-plus years, which contained about 150, 27 and 61 TCR-sequenced participants, respectively. The paper's findings and limits, for the study overall: No day 14 peak-response samples were available, so repertoires were characterized only after the peak T cell response. Participants were mostly white British and included more females than males, and it was suggested by the authors that clonal diversity may have been underestimated. Spike-specific TCR breadth and depth rose significantly after two AZD1222 doses compared with day 0 and with MenACWY recipients. The 56-69-year group was small, and its depth increase did not reach significance, likely because of low power. Conclusions about previously exposed vaccinees are limited, since just a handful of AZD1222 recipients were seropositive for SARS-CoV-2 at baseline. The vaccine-associated CD4 TCRs covered the entire spike protein, and the dominant responses fell in regions 160-218 and 743-854. Reportedly, almost half of the unique spike-specific TCRs recognized epitopes lying outside the regions that are mutated in the B.1.351 and B.1.1.7 variants.

CDR1 DFQATT and CDR2 SNEGSKA were looked up in the germline V gene (reference sequence). Trimming costs V 6 bases and J 12 bases, and their ends lie 14 bases apart. CDR3 length: 10 amino acids, cysteine to phenylalanine. CDR3 DNA is the only sequence kept; it has 30 bases, read in frame from the first base. The CDR3 regions of human TCRbeta chains were analyzed by immunosequencing. As for the original processing: TCRs in the repertoires were compared against a reference library of SARS-CoV-2-specific TCRs that had been generated with the MIRA antigen-specificity platform. Breadth meant the fraction of unique TCRs that were SARS-CoV-2-associated, whereas depth meant the fraction of total T cells that were SARS-CoV-2-associated. Using the MIRA data, every spike-specific TCR was mapped to the spike region that the TCR reacted to and assigned to either a CD4 or a CD8 class. Log10-transformed breadth and depth values were compared by one-way ANOVA with Sidak's multiple comparisons tests. The table comes from immuneACCESS by way of TCRdb, which keeps in-frame sequences with V and J called. Part of the clones is missing from these tables; in studies checked, under half for an unresolved V gene and the rest for unknown reasons. Clone size and V and J calls were adopted from that table, with D and trimming inferred from the DNA. The table for this sample lists roughly 85,000 clones; less than 95% of them were counted only once. Clones ranked in the top ten supply approximately 3.2% of the sample.

The time point label of this sample denotes: about 28 days (+/-7) after the second vaccine dose. AZD1222 recipients whose second dose came at about 4 weeks and those whose second dose came at about 12 weeks were combined into one group, since spike-specific TCR depth and breadth did not differ between the two schedules. Samples from vaccinated people were obtained from the UK trials COV001 and COV002, which included a single-blind randomized controlled phase 2/3 trial of AZD1222 (ChAdOx1 nCoV-19) in healthy adults. For TCRbeta chain sequencing, PBMC samples from trial participants were taken at day 0 and at day 28 after the second dose. Regarding this clone: There is no known antigen for this receptor. No per-base quality is available; no much larger clone lies one base away.

The sample was peripheral blood, taken 28 days after the second AZD1222 dose. Recombination connected TRBV20-1 to TRBJ1-2; no confident D gene assignment can be made. The TCR sequence derives from an adult who received the AZD1222 COVID-19 vaccine. In nucleotides, the sequence is TGCAGTGCAGGGCAGGCCACACACACCTTC. Its product reads: CSAGQATHTF.